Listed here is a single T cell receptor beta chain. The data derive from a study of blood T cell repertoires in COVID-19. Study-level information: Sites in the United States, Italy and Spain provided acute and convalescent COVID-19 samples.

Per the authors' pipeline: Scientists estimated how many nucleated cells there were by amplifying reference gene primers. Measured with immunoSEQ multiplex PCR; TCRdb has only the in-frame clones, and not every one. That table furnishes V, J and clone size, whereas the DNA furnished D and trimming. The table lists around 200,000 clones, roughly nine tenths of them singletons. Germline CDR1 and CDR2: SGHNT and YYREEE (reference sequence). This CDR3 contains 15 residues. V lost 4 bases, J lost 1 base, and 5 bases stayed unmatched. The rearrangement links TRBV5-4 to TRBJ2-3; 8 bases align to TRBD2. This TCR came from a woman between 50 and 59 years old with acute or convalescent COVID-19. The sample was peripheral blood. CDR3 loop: CASSPSGSRTDTQYF. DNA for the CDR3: TGTGCCAGCAGCCCAAGCGGGAGCCGCACAGATACGCAGTATTTT.